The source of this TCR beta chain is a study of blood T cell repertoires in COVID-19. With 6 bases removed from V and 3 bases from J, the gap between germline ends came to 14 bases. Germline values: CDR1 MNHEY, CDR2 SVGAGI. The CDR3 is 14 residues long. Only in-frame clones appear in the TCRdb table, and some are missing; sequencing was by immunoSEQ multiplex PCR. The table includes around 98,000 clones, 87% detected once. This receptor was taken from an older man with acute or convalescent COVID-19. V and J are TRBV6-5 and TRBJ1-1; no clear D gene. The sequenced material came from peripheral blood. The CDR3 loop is CASSQPDLYTEAFF. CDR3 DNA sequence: TGTGCCAGCAGCCAACCGGACTTATACACTGAAGCTTTCTTT.